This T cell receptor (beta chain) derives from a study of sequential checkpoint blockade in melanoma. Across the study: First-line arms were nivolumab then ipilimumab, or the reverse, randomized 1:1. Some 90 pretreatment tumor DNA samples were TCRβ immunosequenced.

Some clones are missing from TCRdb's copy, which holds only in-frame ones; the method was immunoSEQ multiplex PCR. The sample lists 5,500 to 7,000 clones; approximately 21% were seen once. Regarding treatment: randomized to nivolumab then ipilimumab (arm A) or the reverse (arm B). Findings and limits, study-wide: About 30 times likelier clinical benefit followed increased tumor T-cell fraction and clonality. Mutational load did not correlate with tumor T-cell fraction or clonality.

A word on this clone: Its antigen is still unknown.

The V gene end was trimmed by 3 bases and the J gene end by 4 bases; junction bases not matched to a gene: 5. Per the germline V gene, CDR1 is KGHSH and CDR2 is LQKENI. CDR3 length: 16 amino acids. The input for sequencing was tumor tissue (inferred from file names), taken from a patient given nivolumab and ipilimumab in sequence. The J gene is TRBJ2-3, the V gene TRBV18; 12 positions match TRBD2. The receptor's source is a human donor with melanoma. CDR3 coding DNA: TGTGCCAGCTCACCGCTGGGGACTAGCGGGCCAGATACGCAGTATTTT. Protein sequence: CASSPLGTSGPDTQYF.